One and the same sample provided the 25 T cell receptor beta chains below, sequenced in a study. TCRdb re-derived calls from the RT-PCR reads in MiXCR, one entry per CDR3 protein. The data show around 700,000 distinct CDR3 sequences, with 13% to 15% seen just once and about 3.9% held by the top ten. The specimen was memory CD4+ T cells from blood. The receptor source for this set is a female donor in good health, serving as a healthy control.

Remarks on this clonotype: Mismatch with germline at one junction end may stem from a read error. The V and J genes are TRBV10-3 and TRBJ2-4; 12 positions agree with TRBD1. The CDR3 is 18 residues long. Germline V gene sequence: CDR1 ENHRY, CDR2 SYGVKD. Here the CDR3 DNA reads TGCCCCATCAGCAAACAAGTAACCGGGACAGGGGGCGGAAACATTCAGTACTTC. Translating gives CPISKQVTGTGGGNIQYF.

This clonotype came up many times. The chain carries TRBV5-1 and TRBJ2-7, with 8 bases lining up with TRBD1. The CDR3 is 15 amino acids. Germline loops: CDR1 SGHRS, CDR2 YFSETQ. After removal of 4 bases from V and 5 bases from J, the junction contained 11 bases not matched to a gene. CDR3 residues: CASSPGQGDVHEQYF. CDR3 nucleotide sequence: TGCGCCAGCAGCCCCGGACAGGGAGATGTCCACGAGCAGTACTTC.

This clonotype was seen repeatedly, ten times or more. This chain links TRBV7-2 with TRBJ2-3; D is perhaps TRBD2 (6 bases). Per germline, CDR1 SGHTA and CDR2 FQGNSA. This CDR3 is 15 amino acids long. V was cut by 2 bases and J by 1 base, with 10 bases left in between. CDR3 amino acids: CASSLWASGTDTQYF. The CDR3 nucleotides read TGTGCCAGCAGCTTATGGGCTAGCGGCACAGATACGCAGTATTTT.

This clonotype appeared a few times. The CDR3 is CASSRGQPNTEAFF. Written as DNA, the CDR3 is TGTGCCAGCAGCAGGGGACAGCCGAACACTGAAGCTTTCTTT. The chain links TRBV6-5 to TRBJ1-1; 7 nucleotides agree with TRBD1. Unmatched junction bases numbered 5, after V lost 6 bases and J lost 1 base. Looked up from germline, CDR1 is MNHEY and CDR2 is SVGAGI. This CDR3 spans 14 amino acids.

This clonotype was recorded many times. V usage is TRBV20-1 and J usage is TRBJ2-1; 10 bases are shared with TRBD1. Per the germline V gene, CDR1 is DFQATT and CDR2 is SNEGSKA (reference sequence). The J segment lost 3 bases and the V segment lost 4 bases, leaving 3 bases of the junction unmatched. This CDR3 spans 14 amino acids. The CDR3 is CSAIRTGGYNEQFF. The CDR3 nucleotides are TGCAGTGCTATTAGGACAGGGGGCTACAATGAGCAGTTCTTC.

The chain joins TRBV11-1 to TRBJ2-2; 8 bases are a match to TRBD2. This CDR3 comprises 16 residues. With 11 bases clipped from V and 4 bases from J, the junction kept 15 bases outside the gene matches. CDR1 is SGHAT and CDR2 is FQDESV in the germline V gene (reference sequence). The CDR3 bases are TGTGCCTCAACCCCCGGGAGGGCCTCGGGCACCGGGGAGCTGTTTTTT. It specifies CASTPGRASGTGELFF. The full variable domain, its missing parts supplied by reference TRBV11-1 and TRBJ2-2, is EAEVAQSPRYKITEKSQAVAFWCDPISGHATLYWYRQILGQGPELLVQFQDESVVDDSQLPKDRFSAERLKGVDSTLKIQPAELGDSAMYLCASTPGRASGTGELFFGEGSRLTVL.

This clonotype was found many times. The CDR3 here is CSAPLSSGRENEQFF. In DNA form, the CDR3 reads TGCAGTGCTCCTCTCTCTAGCGGGAGGGAAAATGAGCAGTTCTTC. The V gene is TRBV20-1, the J gene TRBJ2-1; 12 bases match TRBD2. There are 15 residues in the CDR3. Losses at the gene ends were 5 bases for V and 7 bases for J; bases not matched to a gene: 9. Per the germline V gene, CDR1 is DFQATT and CDR2 is SNEGSKA (reference sequence).

This clonotype was found many times. The chain couples TRBV29-1 to TRBJ2-7, with unresolved D. There are 12 residues in the CDR3. Germline V lookup: CDR1 SQVTM, CDR2 ANQGSEA. Trimming removed 1 base at V and 2 bases at J, with 6 bases between. The CDR3 DNA reads TGCAGCGTTGAAGGGGCAACCTACGAGCAGTACTTC. It encodes CSVEGATYEQYF.

The V gene is TRBV9, the J gene TRBJ2-5, with a weak D call TRBD1 (6 bases). CDR1 is SGDLS, CDR2 YYNGEE, per germline. V was shortened by 3 bases and J by 2 bases, with 20 bases between the two germline ends. CDR3 size: 17 residues. The CDR3: CASSAVPKTGHQETQYF. The CDR3 region has the DNA TGTGCCAGCAGCGCCGTCCCCAAGACAGGCCATCAAGAGACCCAGTACTTC.

This clonotype was seen many times. This CDR3 reads CASSRAISGGQETQYF. Written as DNA, the CDR3 is TGTGCCAGCAGCCGCGCGATTAGCGGGGGACAAGAGACCCAGTACTTC. The chain combines TRBV7-2 with TRBJ2-5; 9 nucleotides agree with TRBD2. The CDR3 sequence is 16 residues long. With 5 bases clipped from V and 2 bases from J, the junction kept 9 bases outside the gene matches. Germline CDR1 is SGHTA and CDR2 is FQGNSA.

The rearrangement joins TRBV20-1 to TRBJ2-1, with TRBD2 matching over 7 bases. In germline, CDR1 is DFQATT, CDR2 SNEGSKA (reference sequence). This CDR3 contains 13 residues. The J segment lost 4 bases and the V segment lost 6 bases, leaving 6 bases of the junction unmatched. CDR3 sequence reads: CSASRGVYNEQFF. Written as DNA, the CDR3 is TGCAGTGCAAGCCGGGGGGTTTACAATGAGCAGTTCTTC.

The chain has TRBV12-3 or TRBV12-4 and TRBJ2-2; tentatively, D is TRBD2 (5 bases). Trimming stripped 3 bases from V and 2 bases from J, with 13 bases between. CDR3 length equals 16 residues. The CDR3 here is CASSFTRASNTGELFF. The CDR3 DNA reads as TGTGCCAGCAGTTTCACTAGGGCCTCCAACACCGGGGAGCTGTTTTTT.

V usage is TRBV4-1 and J usage is TRBJ2-2, with TRBD2 as a possible D gene (5 bases). V lost 3 bases, J lost 11 bases, and 19 bases lay in between. Germline V gene sequence: CDR1 MGHRA, CDR2 YSYEKL. CDR3 size: 15 residues. DNA of the CDR3: TGCGCCAGCAGCCATCCCCGAGGTGAGGGTGGAGAGCTGTTTTTT. Its translation: CASSHPRGEGGELFF.

This clonotype was counted at least ten times. This rearrangement joins TRBV7-9 to TRBJ2-5; 8 bases map to TRBD2. Per the germline V gene, CDR1 is SEHNR and CDR2 is FQNEAQ (reference sequence). J lost 4 bases, V lost 0 bases, and 4 bases had no gene match. This CDR3 is 15 amino acids long. The CDR3 reads CASSLARGDRETQYF. The CDR3 DNA reads as TGTGCCAGCAGCTTAGCGCGGGGGGACCGAGAGACCCAGTACTTC.

The sample holds a few counts of this clonotype. J is TRBJ2-1 and V is TRBV3-1; D might be TRBD2 (5 bases). V shed 0 bases and J shed 0 bases, with 12 bases lying between them. Germline CDR1 reads LGHDT; CDR2 reads YNNKEL (reference sequence). The CDR3 is 17 amino acids. CDR3 DNA: TGTGCCAGCAGCCAAGACACCAGCGGAGCCTCCTACAATGAGCAGTTCTTC. Its translation is CASSQDTSGASYNEQFF.

The V gene is TRBV7-8, the J gene TRBJ1-2, with TRBD1 matching over 10 bases. CDR3 length: 15 residues. Per the germline V gene, CDR1 is SGHVS and CDR2 is FQNEAQ. The V and J ends lost 4 bases and 7 bases, in that order; junction bases with no gene match: 9. The CDR3 loop is CASSSSGTGAGGYTF. Written as DNA, the CDR3 is TGTGCCAGCAGCTCTTCCGGGACAGGGGCAGGTGGCTACACCTTC.

This clonotype was detected a few times. The CDR3: CSVEDVLHGNYGYTF. For the CDR3, the DNA is TGCAGCGTTGAAGACGTTCTACATGGGAACTATGGCTACACCTTC. The chain has TRBV29-1 and TRBJ1-2, with no clear D. The CDR3 is made up of 15 amino acids. Trimming removed 0 bases from V and 2 bases from J, with 13 bases in between. The germline CDR1 and CDR2 sequences are SQVTM and ANQGSEA.

The rearrangement links TRBV7-2 to TRBJ2-7; D unresolved. CDR3 length: 15 amino acids. The V gene lost 1 base and the J gene lost 3 bases, with 13 bases spanning the gap. Germline V gives CDR1 SGHTA, CDR2 FQGNSA. CDR3 nucleotide sequence: TGTGCCAGCAGCTTAGAAGGAGCGAAAATCTACGAGCAGTACTTC. Amino acid sequence: CASSLEGAKIYEQYF.

This clonotype was seen more than once but under ten times. The gene calls are TRBV20-1 and TRBJ2-2, with 9 bases matching TRBD2. Germline lookup yields CDR1 DFQATT and CDR2 SNEGSKA (reference sequence). Unmatched junction bases numbered 3, after V lost 6 bases and J lost 4 bases. The CDR3 extends over 13 amino acids. CDR3 DNA: TGCAGTGCGGAGACTAGCGGCACCGGGGAGCTGTTTTTT. Translating gives CSAETSGTGELFF.

In its sample, this clonotype was seen many times. V usage is TRBV12-3 or TRBV12-4 and J usage is TRBJ1-5, with D tentatively TRBD1 (5 bases). Trimming removed 3 bases from V and 0 bases from J, with 15 bases in between. The CDR3 loop spans 17 amino acids. The CDR3 reads CASSLGVRDYSNQPQHF. Here the CDR3 DNA reads TGTGCCAGCAGTTTGGGCGTCAGGGACTATAGCAATCAGCCCCAGCATTTT.

This clonotype was counted ten times or more. The chain couples TRBV20-1 to TRBJ2-3; D tentatively fits TRBD1 or TRBD2 (7 bases each). CDR1 is DFQATT and CDR2 is SNEGSKA in the germline V gene (reference sequence). Between the trimmed V and J ends, which lost 7 bases and 6 bases, there was a span of 17 bases. The CDR3 is made up of 13 amino acids. CDR3 DNA: TGCAGTGGCAGGGGGGGGTTTGGGGATACGCAGTATTTT. The encoded protein is CSGRGGFGDTQYF.

In its sample, this clonotype was seen many times. J is TRBJ2-7 and V is TRBV6-5, with D perhaps matching TRBD2 (5 bases). V was pared by 11 bases and J by 0 bases, with 14 bases between. CDR3 length equals 13 residues. CDR1 is MNHEY, CDR2 SVGAGI, per germline. This CDR3 reads CAFTWAGSYEQYF. CDR3 nucleotides: TGTGCCTTCACGTGGGCGGGCTCCTACGAGCAGTACTTC.

Only one count was recorded for this clonotype. CDR3: CASSQEGVARGGTEAFF. DNA for the CDR3: TGCGCCAGCAGCCAAGAAGGGGTCGCCAGGGGAGGTACTGAAGCTTTCTTT. The chain recombines TRBV4-3 with TRBJ1-1; weak D call: TRBD1 (6 bases). Germline assignment: CDR1 LGHNA and CDR2 YSLEER. There are 17 residues in the CDR3. Trimming pared 0 bases from V and 5 bases from J, leaving 19 bases between.

The V gene is TRBV11-2, the J gene TRBJ2-5; 11 nucleotides agree with TRBD2. Germline V gene lookup returns CDR1 SGHAT and CDR2 FQNNGV. This CDR3 contains 17 residues. V shed 5 bases, J shed 1 base, and the junction held 9 bases outside the gene matches. CDR3 DNA sequence: TGTGCCAGCAGCCTCAGGGCGGGACTAGCGGTCCAAGAGACCCAGTACTTC. It translates to CASSLRAGLAVQETQYF.

The V gene is TRBV28, the J gene TRBJ1-2; D ambiguous. CDR1 is MDHEN, CDR2 SYDVKM, per germline. The CDR3 spans 12 residues. Trimming pared 3 bases from V and 8 bases from J, leaving 10 bases between. The chain's CDR3 is CASSFGLSGYTF. Written as DNA, the CDR3 is TGTGCCAGCAGTTTTGGTCTTTCGGGCTACACCTTC.